What follows are 22 T cell receptor beta chains derived from one specimen sequenced in a study of cytomegalovirus exposure and HLA in healthy donors (dated by TCRdb to about 2017). Libraries came from the immunoSEQ multiplex PCR assay. The multiplex PCR relied on a mix of 60 forward primers for TCR Vbeta segments and 13 reverse primers for TCR Jbeta segments. Not all clones reach the TCRdb copy of this immuneACCESS table, which keeps in-frame sequences only. Checked studies attribute under half of the gap to unresolved V genes and leave the rest unexplained. Within this sample are about 95,000 clones, with roughly 70% of them counted one time only. The ten largest clones add up to roughly 16% of the sample. Sequenced input: PBMCs. Receptors were obtained from a woman in her forties or fifties in good health and CMV-seropositive.

The V call is TRBV4-3, the J call TRBJ1-1, with a weak D call TRBD1 (5 bases). This CDR3 has 15 residues. CDR1 and CDR2 from the germline V gene are LGHNA and YSLEER. Trimming removed 1 base at V and 3 bases at J, with 12 bases between. Here the CDR3 reads CASSQVGLTDTEAFF. CDR3 nucleotides: TGCGCCAGCAGCCAAGTGGGGCTGACGGACACTGAAGCTTTCTTT.

The chain combines TRBV19 with TRBJ1-2; TRBD1 matches at 9 bases. The germline V gene has CDR1 LNHDA and CDR2 SQIVND (reference sequence). The CDR3 is 15 amino acids. V was pared by 8 bases and J by 5 bases, with 12 bases of the junction left unmatched. DNA of the CDR3: TGTGCCAGTGGGGCTACCGGGACAGGGTCTTATGGCTACACCTTC. Amino acids: CASGATGTGSYGYTF.

This clone was seen a handful of times. The chain is built from TRBV28 and TRBJ1-2, with D tentatively TRBD1 (6 bases). The germline V and J ends were trimmed by 7 bases and 4 bases, with 16 bases remaining between them. The germline V gene has CDR1 MDHEN and CDR2 SYDVKM. This CDR3 is 14 amino acids long. The CDR3 here is CASTTGTASYGYTF. The CDR3, as DNA: TGTGCCAGCACGACAGGAACGGCAAGCTATGGCTACACCTTC.

The chain combines TRBV5-1 with TRBJ1-4; perhaps TRBD1 as D (5 bases). The CDR3 contains 14 residues. Germline V gives CDR1 SGHRS, CDR2 YFSETQ. Trimming removed 3 bases at V and 7 bases at J, with 13 bases between. The chain's CDR3 is CASSWGGESEKLFF. The DNA of the CDR3 is TGCGCCAGCAGCTGGGGGGGAGAGAGTGAAAAACTGTTTTTT.

The V gene is TRBV7-6, the J gene TRBJ2-7; D is perhaps TRBD1 (6 bases). CDR1 and CDR2 (germline): SGHVS, FNYEAQ. V was shortened by 1 base and J by 1 base, with 11 bases between the two germline ends. The CDR3 spans 15 residues. The CDR3 DNA reads as TGTGCCAGCAGCTTAGAGGACAGCCGATCCTACGAGCAGTACTTC. Protein sequence: CASSLEDSRSYEQYF.

The chain combines TRBV7-3 with TRBJ2-1, with 8 bases fitting TRBD1. The CDR3 totals 14 residues. Per the germline V gene, CDR1 is SGHTA and CDR2 is FQGTGA. After removal of 5 bases from V and 5 bases from J, the junction contained 5 bases not matched to a gene. This CDR3 reads CASSQKTGDNEQFF. The CDR3 nucleotides are TGTGCCAGCAGCCAAAAGACAGGGGACAATGAGCAGTTCTTC.

This chain uses TRBV2 with TRBJ1-2; TRBD1 agrees at 7 bases. Germline CDR1 reads SNHLY; CDR2 reads FYNNEI. The V and J ends lost 6 bases and 3 bases, in that order; junction bases with no gene match: 7. The CDR3 length is 14 residues. The CDR3 sequence: CASRGDSVHYGYTF. In DNA form, the CDR3 reads TGTGCCAGCAGGGGGGACAGCGTGCACTATGGCTACACCTTC.

This clone was counted between two and nine times. The chain employs TRBV7-3 and TRBJ2-2, with 8 bases fitting TRBD2. Trimming at V came to 2 bases and at J to 6 bases, leaving 2 bases not matched to a gene. From germline, CDR1 is SGHTA and CDR2 FQGTGA. CDR3 length equals 14 residues. The CDR3 reads CASSLEGLAGELFF. CDR3 nucleotide sequence: TGTGCCAGCAGCTTAGAGGGACTAGCCGGGGAGCTGTTTTTT.

This clone appeared a single time. V gene TRBV19 combines with J gene TRBJ2-7; 7 bases match TRBD1. The ends lost 6 bases at V and 2 bases at J; junction bases unmatched: 7. The CDR3 has 14 amino acids. Germline loops: CDR1 LNHDA, CDR2 SQIVND (reference sequence). The CDR3 spells CASRQNRGPYEQYF. The CDR3 DNA reads TGTGCCAGTAGGCAGAACAGGGGACCCTACGAGCAGTACTTC.

This clone was found a few times. The chain employs TRBV7-6 and TRBJ2-1; 9 bases match TRBD2. From germline, CDR1 is SGHVS and CDR2 FNYEAQ. The CDR3 has 18 residues. The V segment lost 2 bases and the J segment 6 bases; nucleotides outside the gene matches: 14. The CDR3 DNA is TGTGCCAGCAGCTTATTAGCGTCCTTAGCGGGAGTGAGCAATGAGCAGTTCTTC. Protein sequence: CASSLLASLAGVSNEQFF.

This chain uses TRBV4-3 with TRBJ2-2, with 14 bases lining up with TRBD2. V lost 0 bases and J lost 6; bases outside the gene matches: 6. This CDR3 region has 18 residues. Germline loops: CDR1 LGHNA, CDR2 YSLEER. CDR3 protein: CASSQDTGLAGGSGELFF. The CDR3 nucleotides read TGCGCCAGCAGCCAAGATACTGGACTAGCGGGAGGTTCCGGGGAGCTGTTTTTT.

This chain links TRBV28 with TRBJ2-7, with D possibly matching TRBD2 (5 bases). With 7 bases removed from V and 4 bases from J, the gap between germline ends came to 14 bases. The germline CDR1 and CDR2 sequences are MDHEN and SYDVKM. The CDR3 is 13 amino acids. For the CDR3, the DNA is TGTGCCAGCAAGACGAGCGGCCCTTACGAGCAGTACTTC. Its protein is CASKTSGPYEQYF.

This clone was counted a few times. The chain joins TRBV28 to TRBJ1-5, with D maybe TRBD1 (6 bases). Germline lookup yields CDR1 MDHEN and CDR2 SYDVKM. This CDR3 contains 16 residues. Trimming stripped 6 bases from V and 1 base from J, with 16 bases between. The CDR3 region has the DNA TGTGCCAGCAGAAGTAAACAGGGCTCAAGCAATCAGCCCCAGCATTTT. It codes for CASRSKQGSSNQPQHF.

V and J are TRBV5-6 and TRBJ2-1, with TRBD2 identical over 8 bases. The CDR3 loop spans 17 amino acids. Trimming removed 2 bases from V and 0 bases from J; junction bases left unmatched: 7. The germline V gene has CDR1 SGHDT and CDR2 YYEEEE. The CDR3 region has the DNA TGTGCCAGCAGCTTCTTCCGAACTAGCGGCTCCTACAATGAGCAGTTCTTC. Translated, it gives CASSFFRTSGSYNEQFF. Full variable domain (missing parts from reference TRBV5-6 and TRBJ2-1): DAGVTQSPTHLIKTRGQQVTLRCSPKSGHDTVSWYQQALGQGPQFIFQYYEEEERQRGNFPDRFSGHQFPNYSSELNVNALLLGDSALYLCASSFFRTSGSYNEQFFGPGTRLTVL.

The rearrangement uses TRBV13 and TRBJ2-5, with a weak D call TRBD1 (5 bases). Trimming left V 2 bases short and J 3 bases short, with 10 bases between. The CDR3 consists of 14 residues. Germline V gives CDR1 PRHDT, CDR2 FYEKMQ (reference sequence). CDR3 sequence reads: CASSLKTAKETQYF. The DNA for the CDR3 is TGTGCCAGCAGCTTAAAGACAGCGAAAGAGACCCAGTACTTC.

V usage is TRBV10-3 and J usage is TRBJ1-2; 8 nucleotides agree with TRBD1. Per germline, CDR1 ENHRY and CDR2 SYGVKD. This CDR3 contains 12 residues. Losses at the gene ends were 8 bases for V and 3 bases for J; bases not matched to a gene: 2. DNA of the CDR3: TGTGCCATCGGACAGGGCGACTATGGCTACACCTTC. Protein product: CAIGQGDYGYTF.

J is TRBJ1-4 and V is TRBV19, with D perhaps matching TRBD1 (6 bases). This CDR3 is built from 14 residues. Germline CDR1 and CDR2: LNHDA and SQIVND (reference sequence). V was pared by 7 bases and J by 3 bases, with 12 bases between. CDR3 DNA sequence: TGTGCCAGTACCCGCAGGGGAGCTAATGAAAAACTGTTTTTT. It codes for CASTRRGANEKLFF.

CDR3 nucleotides: TGTGCCAGCAGTGAGGGGACTGAGCGCAATCAGCCCCAGCATTTT. Translation: CASSEGTERNQPQHF. This chain connects TRBV28 to TRBJ1-5, with D maybe TRBD1 (5 bases). CDR1 is MDHEN and CDR2 is SYDVKM in the germline V gene. Trimming took off 5 bases at V and 2 bases at J, with 13 bases between the two ends. The CDR3 is 15 residues long.

V is TRBV7-2 and J is TRBJ2-1; 9 nucleotides match TRBD2. The CDR3 consists of 16 residues. CDR1 SGHTA and CDR2 FQGNSA come from the germline V gene. J was trimmed by 6 bases and V by 5 bases; bases with no gene match: 11. CDR3 sequence (DNA): TGTGCCAGCAGCCCTTTCGCGGGAGGGTTGGTCAATGAGCAGTTCTTC. This gives the protein CASSPFAGGLVNEQFF.

The sample holds a few counts of this clone. The V and J genes are TRBV9 and TRBJ1-2; the D is unclear. Deletions cut 1 base from V and 3 bases from J, with 4 bases between. The length of the CDR3 is 12 residues. CDR1 and CDR2 from the germline V gene are SGDLS and YYNGEE. The CDR3 here is CASSVSDYGYTF. CDR3 nucleotide sequence: TGTGCCAGCAGCGTATCTGACTATGGCTACACCTTC.

The rearrangement uses TRBV9 and TRBJ2-5, with D hard to call. There are 14 residues in the CDR3. CDR1 and CDR2 (germline): SGDLS, YYNGEE. V was cut by 4 bases and J by 0 bases, with 10 bases left in between. CDR3 in amino acids: CASSTLSDQETQYF. The CDR3 DNA sequence: TGTGCCAGCAGCACCCTTTCGGACCAAGAGACCCAGTACTTC. The full variable domain, its missing parts supplied by reference TRBV9 and TRBJ2-5, is DSGVTQTPKHLITATGQRVTLRCSPRSGDLSVYWYQQSLDQGLQFLIQYYNGEERAKGNILERFSAQQFPDLHSELNLSSLELGDSALYFCASSTLSDQETQYFGPGTRLLVL.

This chain connects TRBV7-9 to TRBJ1-3, with TRBD1 identical over 8 bases. Germline lookup yields CDR1 SEHNR and CDR2 FQNEAQ (reference sequence). CDR3 size: 15 residues. The ends lost 3 bases at V and 4 bases at J; junction bases unmatched: 5. The CDR3 bases are TGTGCCAGCAGCTTCCCACAGGGGGTAGGAAACACCATATATTTT. Amino acid sequence: CASSFPQGVGNTIYF. Full variable domain (missing parts from reference TRBV7-9 and TRBJ1-3): DTGVSQNPRHKITKRGQNVTFRCDPISEHNRLYWYRQTLGQGPEFLTYFQNEAQLEKSRLLSDRFSAERPKGSFSTLEIQRTEQGDSAMYLCASSFPQGVGNTIYFGEGSWLTVV.